The clone carrying this T cell receptor (beta chain) was observed at least ten times. Its specificity is unknown. This sample was taken from a study of CD8+CD57+ T cells in acquired aplastic anemia. About the research overall: Sorting CD4+ and CD8+ cells gave DNA averaging about 3.3 ug. Healthy donors had, on average, about 10.8 million reads for their CD4+ cells. General observations from the study: Overlapping CD8+ CDR3 repertoires of patients and controls contained roughly 29 shared sequences. With respect to CD8+ Simpson's diversity, patients and controls did not differ significantly.

Using genomic DNA as the template, TCR beta VDJ and CDR3 profiling was carried out. TCRdb reprocessed the reads via MiXCR and lists one record per CDR3 protein. Of some 240,000 distinct CDR3 sequences in the sample, 34% were seen once. Trimming shortened V by 3 bases and J by 7 bases, and 12 bases separated the two germline ends. The CDR3 spans 13 residues. CDR1 is SNHLY and CDR2 is FYNNEI in the germline V gene. Material for sequencing was sorted CD4+, CD8+, or CD8+CD57+ T cells (not recorded which) from PBMCs. The TCR was taken from a human donor in good health, serving as a control. The chain links TRBV2 to TRBJ1-1; D not resolved. Written as DNA, the CDR3 is TGTGCCAGCAGTGATGGGCCTCCACATGAAGCTTTCTTT. Its translation: CASSDGPPHEAFF.